The clone carrying this T cell receptor beta chain is labeled medium-sized. The data belong to a study of patients with pleural tuberculosis. In TCRdb, the reads were re-called with MiXCR into one record per CDR3 protein. Altogether 25,000 to 30,000 distinct CDR3 sequences are present, 15% to 20% being singletons, with the ten largest covering 3.5% to 4.5%. This receptor was taken from a human donor with pleural tuberculosis. The sample taken for sequencing was peripheral blood.

CDR3: CASSPPAVRTEAFF. CDR3 DNA: TGTGCCAGCAGTCCCCCAGCGGTGAGGACTGAAGCTTTCTTT. The V gene is TRBV28, the J gene TRBJ1-1; D not resolved. Germline V lookup: CDR1 MDHEN, CDR2 SYDVKM. The CDR3 extends over 14 amino acids. Between the trimmed V and J ends, which lost 5 bases and 5 bases, there was a span of 15 bases.